The 30 T cell receptor beta chains in this list originate from one sample, sequenced in a study of blood T cell repertoires in COVID-19. Produced via immunoSEQ multiplex PCR; TCRdb's table is partial and in-frame only. Counted here are over 200,000 clones, roughly 76% occurring once; the ten biggest clones make up approximately 5.4%. What was sequenced was peripheral blood. The receptors shown here come from a human donor in a cohort sampled during active COVID-19.

The chain recombines TRBV27 with TRBJ2-1; 9 nucleotides agree with TRBD1. Germline V CDR1 and CDR2: MNHEY, SMNVEV (reference sequence). This CDR3 is built from 18 residues. The junction had 13 bases not matched to a gene; V was cut back by 7 bases and J by 0 bases. As DNA, the CDR3 is TGTGCCAGCACCTCCGGGACAGGGCTACTCAGCTCCTACAATGAGCAGTTCTTC. Its protein is CASTSGTGLLSSYNEQFF.

This clone has a single count. This sequence joins TRBV7-9 and TRBJ1-1; 8 bases are shared with TRBD1. With 4 bases clipped from V and 0 bases from J, the junction kept 10 bases outside the gene matches. This CDR3 comprises 17 residues. CDR1 and CDR2 (germline): SEHNR, FQNEAQ (reference sequence). In DNA form, the CDR3 reads TGTGCCAGCAGCTCGGGACAGGCCGGCTTAATGAACACTGAAGCTTTCTTT. This gives the protein CASSSGQAGLMNTEAFF.

This sequence joins TRBV5-3 and TRBJ2-1, with D possibly matching TRBD2 (6 bases). TRBV5-3 is reported as an ORF; its role is uncertain. The CDR3 spans 11 residues. Trimming stripped 1 base from V and 13 bases from J, with 9 bases between. CDR3: CARSLSSVQFF. The DNA of the CDR3 is TGTGCCAGAAGCTTGTCTAGCGTACAGTTCTTC.

The count of this clone is one. The chain joins TRBV5-1 to TRBJ2-5, with 11 nucleotides matching TRBD1. Germline lookup yields CDR1 SGHRS and CDR2 YFSETQ. V gave up 3 bases and J gave up 2 bases; unmatched junction bases: 6. The CDR3 sequence is 16 residues long. In DNA form, the CDR3 reads TGCGCCAGCAGCTCCCGGACAGGGGGCCGGCAAGAGACCCAGTACTTC. Its translation is CASSSRTGGRQETQYF.

The chain links TRBV4-2 to TRBJ1-2, with 9 positions matching TRBD1. Germline assignment: CDR1 LGHNA and CDR2 YNFKEQ. V was clipped by 5 bases and J by 3 bases; unmatched bases: 4. CDR3 size: 14 residues. The CDR3 DNA reads TGTGCCAGCAGCATGGGACAGGGAGACTATGGCTACACCTTC. Encoded protein: CASSMGQGDYGYTF.

This chain uses TRBV28 with TRBJ2-7; D perhaps matches TRBD2 (7 bases). CDR1 is MDHEN and CDR2 is SYDVKM in the germline V gene. V lost 2 bases and J 1 base, leaving 9 bases between the germline ends. The CDR3 has 14 amino acids. The CDR3 is CASSLAGASYEQYF. In DNA form, the CDR3 reads TGTGCCAGCAGTTTAGCGGGGGCGTCCTACGAGCAGTACTTC.

J is TRBJ2-5 and V is TRBV7-6; no reliable D call. V gave up 2 bases and J gave up 2 bases, with 15 bases separating them. CDR1 is SGHVS and CDR2 is FNYEAQ in the germline V gene. This CDR3 has 16 residues. CDR3 bases: TGTGCCAGCAGCTTAACCCCTCGGGTAGCTCAAGAGACCCAGTACTTC. This gives the protein CASSLTPRVAQETQYF.

This chain connects TRBV7-2 to TRBJ2-1; 8 bases are shared with TRBD1. CDR1 SGHTA and CDR2 FQGNSA come from the germline V gene. The length of the CDR3 is 15 residues. Unmatched junction bases numbered 4, after V lost 4 bases and J lost 2 bases. The CDR3 DNA is TGTGCCAGCAGCTCCGACAGGGGCACCTACAATGAGCAGTTCTTC. This translates into CASSSDRGTYNEQFF. Supplemented by reference TRBV7-2 and TRBJ2-1, the full variable domain reads GAGVSQSPSNKVTEKGKDVELRCDPISGHTALYWYRQSLGQGLEFLIYFQGNSAPDKSGLPSDRFSAERTGGSVSTLTIQRTQQEDSAVYLCASSSDRGTYNEQFFGPGTRLTVL.

The chain carries TRBV14 and TRBJ1-2; possible D gene TRBD1, 5 bases. V lost 1 base and J lost 8, with 11 bases in between. The CDR3 totals 13 residues. Germline V gene data show CDR1 as SGHDN and CDR2 as FVKESK. The CDR3 DNA reads as TGTGCCAGCAGCCAAGTCCAGGGTTACGGCTACACCTTC. Translating gives CASSQVQGYGYTF. The full variable domain, completed using reference TRBV14 and TRBJ1-2, is EAGVTQFPSHSVIEKGQTVTLRCDPISGHDNLYWYRRVMGKEIKFLLHFVKESKQDESGMPNNRFLAERTGGTYSTLKVQPAELEDSGVYFCASSQVQGYGYTFGSGTRLTVV.

V and J are TRBV9 and TRBJ2-7, with TRBD1 matching 8 bases. V dropped 4 bases and J dropped 6; count of bases not matched to a gene: 12. The CDR3 length is 15 residues. Looked up from germline, CDR1 is SGDLS and CDR2 is YYNGEE. The CDR3 here is CASSPRQGSLSEQYF. CDR3 DNA: TGTGCCAGCAGCCCCCGACAGGGGTCTCTTTCCGAGCAGTACTTC.

This clone has just a few counts. V usage is TRBV6-5 and J usage is TRBJ2-7; TRBD2 might be the D (7 bases). The CDR3 is 16 amino acids. Germline CDR1 and CDR2: MNHEY and SVGAGI. The V gene lost 0 bases and the J gene lost 2 bases, with 14 bases spanning the gap. CDR3 coding DNA: TGTGCCAGCAGTTACTCAAACCGGGGGGCCACCTACGAGCAGTACTTC. Its translation is CASSYSNRGATYEQYF.

This clone has just a few counts. The chain employs TRBV5-5 and TRBJ2-7; perhaps TRBD1 as D (6 bases). This CDR3 has 13 residues. Germline-derived CDR1 and CDR2 are SGHKS and YYEKEE (reference sequence). V was cut by 2 bases and J by 3 bases, with 9 bases left in between. The chain's CDR3 is CASSFWTDYEQYF. The CDR3 DNA reads TGTGCCAGCAGCTTCTGGACAGACTACGAGCAGTACTTC.

The J gene is TRBJ1-6, the V gene TRBV7-9; TRBD1 matches at 10 bases. The CDR3 runs to 16 residues. Germline-derived CDR1 and CDR2 are SEHNR and FQNEAQ (reference sequence). Trimming removed 5 bases from V and 6 bases from J; junction bases left unmatched: 7. The CDR3 sequence: CASSVGTGAGNSPLHF. The CDR3 DNA reads as TGTGCCAGCAGCGTCGGGACAGGGGCCGGTAATTCACCCCTCCACTTT.

This clone was observed a few times. This chain joins TRBV4-2 and TRBJ1-2; D remains ambiguous. Trimming pared 0 bases from V and 1 base from J, leaving 12 bases between. In germline, CDR1 is LGHNA, CDR2 YNFKEQ. The CDR3 runs to 16 residues. The CDR3 DNA follows: TGTGCCAGCAGCCAAGATTTGCGGGAAATTAACTATGGCTACACCTTC. Amino acids: CASSQDLREINYGYTF.

This rearrangement joins TRBV14 to TRBJ1-4; perhaps TRBD1 as D (6 bases). The CDR3 runs 17 residues. The ends were cut back, 0 bases at V and 3 bases at J, with 14 bases in the middle. The V gene's germline CDR1 is SGHDN and CDR2 FVKESK. The CDR3 DNA reads TGTGCCAGCAGCCAAGATTTACAGGGTGGCCCTAATGAAAAACTGTTTTTT. As protein: CASSQDLQGGPNEKLFF.

V usage is TRBV20-1 and J usage is TRBJ2-7; 15 bases are shared with TRBD2. CDR3 length: 17 amino acids. V lost 3 bases to trimming and J lost 6 bases; unmatched junction nucleotides: 12. The germline V gene encodes CDR1 DFQATT and CDR2 SNEGSKA (reference sequence). The CDR3 spells CSASLLSGTSGRIEQYF. The CDR3 bases are TGCAGTGCTAGTCTTCTTTCCGGGACTAGCGGGAGGATCGAGCAGTACTTC.

V is TRBV6-2 or TRBV6-3 and J is TRBJ1-2; D unclear. The V end was cut by 5 bases, the J end by 2 bases, with 9 bases between. The CDR3 loop spans 13 amino acids. Germline CDR1 is MNHEY and CDR2 is SVGEGT. The CDR3 bases are TGTGCCAGCAGTACAACAGAAAACTATGGCTACACCTTC. Translation: CASSTTENYGYTF.

V is TRBV20-1 and J is TRBJ2-1, with D uncertain. This CDR3 region has 11 residues. V lost 5 bases to trimming and J lost 6 bases, with 8 bases between them. The V gene's germline CDR1 is DFQATT and CDR2 SNEGSKA (reference sequence). The CDR3 protein is CSALTGNEQFF. CDR3 sequence (DNA): TGCAGTGCTCTGACGGGCAATGAGCAGTTCTTC.

This clone was seen just once. The DNA for the CDR3 is TGTGCCAGCAGCATCTCAGGTGGCTACACCTTC. Residues: CASSISGGYTF. This chain uses TRBV5-6 with TRBJ1-2; D is uncertain. The germline CDR1 and CDR2 sequences are SGHDT and YYEEEE. Trimming left V 4 bases short and J 7 bases short, with 8 bases between. The CDR3 sequence is 11 residues long.

The chain has TRBV28 and TRBJ1-1, with 12 bases identical to TRBD1. Germline lookup yields CDR1 MDHEN and CDR2 SYDVKM. The CDR3 has 16 amino acids. V gave up 6 bases and J gave up 4 bases; unmatched junction bases: 9. The CDR3 DNA reads TGTGCCAGCAGAACTCCGGGACAGGGGGCGTTCACTGAAGCTTTCTTT. This translates into CASRTPGQGAFTEAFF.

The J gene is TRBJ2-6, the V gene TRBV6-6, with 9 nucleotides matching TRBD2. With 8 bases clipped from V and 1 base from J, the junction kept 6 bases outside the gene matches. CDR1 and CDR2 from the germline V gene are MNHNY and SVGAGI (reference sequence). CDR3 length equals 16 residues. DNA of the CDR3: TGTGCCAGCCAACGCGGGGGGGGATCTGGGGCCAACGTCCTGACTTTC. Its protein is CASQRGGGSGANVLTF.

The V gene is TRBV10-3, the J gene TRBJ2-7; D is perhaps TRBD1 (6 bases). The CDR3 extends over 11 amino acids. Germline V gene sequence: CDR1 ENHRY, CDR2 SYGVKD. The V end was cut by 11 bases, the J end by 2 bases, with 10 bases between. CDR3 coding DNA: TGTGCCGTCCGGGACACCTACGAGCAGTACTTC. Translated, it gives CAVRDTYEQYF.

The chain uses TRBV4-1 and TRBJ2-7; TRBD2 agrees at 7 bases. The germline V gene encodes CDR1 MGHRA and CDR2 YSYEKL. The ends lost 4 bases at V and 6 bases at J; junction bases unmatched: 12. The CDR3 consists of 15 residues. The CDR3 coding sequence is TGCGCCAGCAGCCGCTCCTTATCCGGGGGGATCGAGCAGTACTTC. It is translated as CASSRSLSGGIEQYF.

This chain links TRBV5-6 with TRBJ2-1, with 12 bases that match TRBD1. Germline CDR1 reads SGHDT; CDR2 reads YYEEEE. V lost 4 bases, J lost 4 bases, and 9 bases stayed unmatched. This CDR3 is 17 amino acids long. CDR3 nucleotides: TGTGCCAGCAGCCGGGACAGGGGGCGTGTGGGGTACAATGAGCAGTTCTTC. Amino acid sequence: CASSRDRGRVGYNEQFF.

This chain connects TRBV19 to TRBJ1-6, with 7 bases fitting TRBD1. The CDR3 extends over 19 amino acids. The junction had 17 bases not matched to a gene; V was cut back by 3 bases and J by 6 bases. CDR1 and CDR2 (germline): LNHDA, SQIVND (reference sequence). DNA of the CDR3: TGTGCCAGTAGTATCTCGGAAGACAGGGCGAAGTTCGGTAATTCACCCCTCCACTTT. Translating it yields CASSISEDRAKFGNSPLHF.

The chain has TRBV6-5 and TRBJ2-7; perhaps TRBD1 as D (6 bases). The germline CDR1 and CDR2 sequences are MNHEY and SVGAGI. The V end lost 4 bases, the J end lost 7 bases, and 17 bases lay between the germline ends. The CDR3 is 14 residues long. This chain's CDR3 is CASSSLGGGEEQYF. CDR3 DNA: TGTGCCAGCAGTTCCCTTGGTGGGGGCGAAGAGCAGTACTTC.

The chain carries TRBV5-1 and TRBJ2-7; 9 positions agree with TRBD1. CDR1 and CDR2 from the germline V gene are SGHRS and YFSETQ. After removal of 4 bases from V and 1 base from J, the junction contained 6 bases not matched to a gene. The CDR3 spans 15 residues. CDR3 sequence (DNA): TGCGCCAGCAGCCCCGGGACAGGGATTTCCTACGAGCAGTACTTC. Translated: CASSPGTGISYEQYF.

The J gene is TRBJ1-1, the V gene TRBV3-1 (or the pseudogene TRBV3-2); a weak D match, TRBD1 (6 bases). V was cut by 1 base and J by 3 bases, with 12 bases left in between. Germline V gives CDR1 LGHDT, CDR2 YNNKEL (reference sequence). This CDR3 has 15 amino acids. The CDR3 nucleotides are TGTGCCAGCAGCCAAGCAGTCACAGGGTACACTGAAGCTTTCTTT. Protein: CASSQAVTGYTEAFF.

V gene TRBV7-2 combines with J gene TRBJ2-5; 11 nucleotides agree with TRBD2. In germline, CDR1 is SGHTA, CDR2 FQGNSA. V lost 4 bases to trimming and J lost 0 bases; unmatched junction nucleotides: 4. The CDR3 contains 16 residues. Here the CDR3 reads CASSSGTSGYQETQYF. CDR3 DNA sequence: TGTGCCAGCAGCTCCGGGACTAGCGGATACCAAGAGACCCAGTACTTC.

The V and J genes are TRBV7-3 and TRBJ1-1; the D gene is possibly TRBD1 (5 bases). From germline, CDR1 is SGHTA and CDR2 FQGTGA. The CDR3 totals 13 residues. Deletions cut 5 bases from V and 11 bases from J, with 18 bases between. CDR3 sequence reads: CASSPGGGLRAFF. The CDR3 DNA sequence: TGTGCCAGCAGCCCTGGGGGAGGGTTGCGGGCTTTCTTT.